This T cell receptor beta chain was documented in a study of CD8+CD57+ T cells in acquired aplastic anemia. Whole-study results and caveats: Fewer than 30 CD8+ CDR3 sequences were shared between patients and controls.

In regard to this clonotype: Its antigen is still unknown.

CDR3 and TCR beta VDJ profiling relied on genomic DNA as the template. TCRdb reanalysed the reads using MiXCR and keeps one entry per CDR3 protein. The sample lists roughly 170,000 distinct CDR3 sequences, 45% to 60% seen once, with 10% to 15% in the top ten. Patients who underwent sequencing had shown CD8+CD57+ cell expansion by flow cytometry. Severe acquired aplastic anemia was diagnosed in all patients. The CDR3 has 14 amino acids. Germline values: CDR1 DFQATT, CDR2 SNEGSKA (reference sequence). Trimming took 3 bases from V and 2 from J; bases not matched to a gene: 5. The TCR comes from a human donor with aplastic anemia. Sequencing input: sorted CD4+, CD8+, or CD8+CD57+ T cells (not recorded which) from PBMCs. V is TRBV20-1 and J is TRBJ2-5; 8 bases are shared with TRBD2. For the CDR3, the DNA is TGCAGTGCTAGCGGGTCGGGGGGGCAAGAGACCCAGTACTTC. Protein product: CSASGSGGQETQYF.